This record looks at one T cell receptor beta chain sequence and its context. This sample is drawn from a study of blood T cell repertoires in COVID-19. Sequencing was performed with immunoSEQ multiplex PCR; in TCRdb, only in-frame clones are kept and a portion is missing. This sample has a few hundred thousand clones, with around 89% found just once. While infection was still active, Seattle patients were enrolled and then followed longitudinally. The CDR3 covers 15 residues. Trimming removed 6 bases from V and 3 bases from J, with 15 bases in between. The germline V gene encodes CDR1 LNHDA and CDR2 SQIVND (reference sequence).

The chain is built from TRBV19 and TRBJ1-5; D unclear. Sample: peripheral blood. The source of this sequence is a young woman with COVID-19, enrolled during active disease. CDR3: CASSPQLQVNQPQHF. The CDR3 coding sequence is TGTGCCAGTAGCCCCCAACTGCAGGTCAATCAGCCCCAGCATTTT.